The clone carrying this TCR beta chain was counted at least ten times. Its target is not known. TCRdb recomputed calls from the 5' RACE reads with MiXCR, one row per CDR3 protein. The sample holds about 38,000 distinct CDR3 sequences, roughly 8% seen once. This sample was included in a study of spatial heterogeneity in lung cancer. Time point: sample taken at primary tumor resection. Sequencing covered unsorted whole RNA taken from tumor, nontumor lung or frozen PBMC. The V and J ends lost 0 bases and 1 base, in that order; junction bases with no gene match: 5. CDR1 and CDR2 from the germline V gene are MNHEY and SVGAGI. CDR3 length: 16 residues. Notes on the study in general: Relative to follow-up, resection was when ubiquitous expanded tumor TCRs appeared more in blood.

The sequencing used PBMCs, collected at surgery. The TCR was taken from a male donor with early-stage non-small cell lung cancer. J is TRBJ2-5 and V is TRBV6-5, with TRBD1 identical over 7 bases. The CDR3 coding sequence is TGTGCCAGCAGTTACTCGAACAGGGGATTCCAAGAGACCCAGTACTTC. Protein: CASSYSNRGFQETQYF.